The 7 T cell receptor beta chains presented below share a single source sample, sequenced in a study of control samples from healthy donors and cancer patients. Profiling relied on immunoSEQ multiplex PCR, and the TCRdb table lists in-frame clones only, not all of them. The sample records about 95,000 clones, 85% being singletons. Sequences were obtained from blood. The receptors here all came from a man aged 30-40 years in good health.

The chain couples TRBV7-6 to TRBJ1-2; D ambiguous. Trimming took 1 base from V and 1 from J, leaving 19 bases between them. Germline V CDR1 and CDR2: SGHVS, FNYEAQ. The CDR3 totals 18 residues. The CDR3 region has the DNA TGTGCCAGCAGCTTAGGTGGCAGAAATAAAAAAAATAACTATGGCTACACCTTC. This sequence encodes CASSLGGRNKKNNYGYTF.

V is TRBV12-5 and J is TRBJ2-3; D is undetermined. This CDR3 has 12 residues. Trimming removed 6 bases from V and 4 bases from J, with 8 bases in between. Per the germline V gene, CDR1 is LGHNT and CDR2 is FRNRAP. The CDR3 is CASGLRPDTQYF. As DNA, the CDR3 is TGTGCTAGTGGCCTTAGACCAGATACGCAGTATTTT.

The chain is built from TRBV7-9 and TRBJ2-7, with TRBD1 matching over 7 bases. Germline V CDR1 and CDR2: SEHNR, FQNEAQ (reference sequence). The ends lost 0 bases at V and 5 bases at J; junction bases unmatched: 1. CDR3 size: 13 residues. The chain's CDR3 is CASSLATGNEQYF. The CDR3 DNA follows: TGTGCCAGCAGCTTAGCGACAGGGAACGAGCAGTACTTC.

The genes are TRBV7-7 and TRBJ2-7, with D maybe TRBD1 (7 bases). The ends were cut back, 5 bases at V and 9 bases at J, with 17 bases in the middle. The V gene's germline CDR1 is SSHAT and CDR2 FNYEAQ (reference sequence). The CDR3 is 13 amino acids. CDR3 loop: CASSPQEGALQYF. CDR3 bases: TGTGCCAGCAGCCCTCAGGAGGGGGCCCTGCAGTACTTC.

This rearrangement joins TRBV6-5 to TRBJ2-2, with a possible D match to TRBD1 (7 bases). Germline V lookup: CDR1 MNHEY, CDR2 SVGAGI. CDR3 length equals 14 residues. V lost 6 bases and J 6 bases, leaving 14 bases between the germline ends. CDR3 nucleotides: TGTGCCAGCAGCCCGGGACAGCGGGCCGGGGAGCTGTTTTTT. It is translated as CASSPGQRAGELFF.

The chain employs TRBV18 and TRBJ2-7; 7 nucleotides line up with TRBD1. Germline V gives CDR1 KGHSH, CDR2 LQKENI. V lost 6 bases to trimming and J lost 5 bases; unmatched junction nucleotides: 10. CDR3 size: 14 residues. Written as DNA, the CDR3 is TGTGCCAGCTCGCAAGACAGGGTGACTCACGAGCAGTACTTC. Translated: CASSQDRVTHEQYF.

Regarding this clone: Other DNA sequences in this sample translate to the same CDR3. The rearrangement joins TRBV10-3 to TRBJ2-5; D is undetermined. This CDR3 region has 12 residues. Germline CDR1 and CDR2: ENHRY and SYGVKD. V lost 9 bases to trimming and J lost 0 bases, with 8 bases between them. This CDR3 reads CAISRDQETQYF. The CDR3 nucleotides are TGTGCCATATCCCGGGACCAAGAGACCCAGTACTTC.